What follows is one T cell receptor beta chain and its context. The primer mix had 60 V beta and 13 J beta primers. Some clones are missing from TCRdb's copy, which holds only in-frame ones; the method was immunoSEQ multiplex PCR. This repertoire shows 20,000 to 30,000 clones, around nine tenths found once; its top ten account for 2.5% to 3%. Germline CDR1 and CDR2: LNHDA and SQIVND (reference sequence). With V trimmed by 3 bases and J by 3 bases, 1 base remained unmatched. This CDR3 comprises 14 residues. This sample was included in a study of glioma-infiltrating T cells after dendritic cell vaccination. Overall study context: Between the early 2000s and the early 2010s, patients got autologous tumor lysate-pulsed dendritic cell vaccines.

Time point: after dendritic cell vaccination, including at tumor progression/relapse. No glioblastoma patient carried an isocitrate dehydrogenase mutation. The chain carries TRBV19 and TRBJ2-2, with 7 bases fitting TRBD1. This TCR was recovered from a human donor with glioblastoma. The specimen was blood, collected after dendritic cell vaccination. The CDR3 coding sequence is TGTGCCAGTAGTATGACAGGGCACACCGGGGAGCTGTTTTTT. Residues: CASSMTGHTGELFF.